This T cell receptor beta chain came from a study of T cell responses to AZD1222 COVID-19 vaccine. The study, taken as a whole, reports: Only 5 or 6 people who got AZD1222 tested seropositive at baseline. Repertoires in all cases were sampled only once the peak T cell response had passed. The donor group comprised mostly white British people and more females; the analysis possibly underestimated clonal diversity. Once two AZD1222 doses were given, Spike-specific TCR breadth and depth went up.

Per germline, CDR1 SGHKS and CDR2 YYEKEE (reference sequence). This CDR3 is 16 amino acids long. Between the trimmed V and J ends, which lost 4 bases and 2 bases, there was a span of 16 bases. Of note for this clone: Its antigen is unknown.

TCRdb keeps only in-frame clones here, not all; method: immunoSEQ multiplex PCR. The sample contains more than 140,000 clones, approximately 95% of which appear only once. The V gene is TRBV5-5, the J gene TRBJ1-5; D remains ambiguous. Material: peripheral blood, obtained on day 0 of MenACWY control vaccination. This receptor was identified in an adult in good health. As DNA, the CDR3 is TGTGCCAGCAGCCCGAGCGTCGTGGCAGGCAATCAGCCCCAGCATTTT. Translated: CASSPSVVAGNQPQHF. The full variable domain, rest sourced from reference TRBV5-5 and TRBJ1-5, is DAGVTQSPTHLIKTRGQQVTLRCSPISGHKSVSWYQQVLGQGPQFIFQYYEKEERGRGNFPDRFSARQFPNYSSELNVNALLLGDSALYLCASSPSVVAGNQPQHFGDGTRLSIL.